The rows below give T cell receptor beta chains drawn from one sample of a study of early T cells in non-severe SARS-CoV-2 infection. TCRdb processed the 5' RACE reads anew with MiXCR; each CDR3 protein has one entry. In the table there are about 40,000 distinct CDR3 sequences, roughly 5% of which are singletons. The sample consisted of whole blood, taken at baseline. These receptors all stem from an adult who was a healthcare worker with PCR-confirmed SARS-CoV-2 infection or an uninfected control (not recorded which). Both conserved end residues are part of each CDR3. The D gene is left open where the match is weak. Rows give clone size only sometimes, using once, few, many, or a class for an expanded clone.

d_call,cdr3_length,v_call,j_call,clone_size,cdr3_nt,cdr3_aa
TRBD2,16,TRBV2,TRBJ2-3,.,TGTGCCAGCAGCGTCCGGCTAGCGGAGACCACAGATACGCAGTATTTT,CASSVRLAETTDTQYF
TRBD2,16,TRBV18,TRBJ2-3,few,TGTGCCAGCTCACCCCGGACTAGCGCTAGCACAGATACGCAGTATTTT,CASSPRTSASTDTQYF
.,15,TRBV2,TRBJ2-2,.,TGTGCCAGCAGTGCGGTTGGGGCAGACACCGGGGAGCTGTTTTTT,CASSAVGADTGELFF
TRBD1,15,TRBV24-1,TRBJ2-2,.,TGTGCCACCAGGGGGACAGGGTTGAGCACCGGGGAGCTGTTTTTT,CATRGTGLSTGELFF
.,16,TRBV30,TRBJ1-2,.,TGTGCCTGGAGTGTACCAGGGTCGTGGGACAAAGGCGGCTACACCTTC,CAWSVPGSWDKGGYTF
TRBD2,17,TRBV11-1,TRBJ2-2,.,TGTGCCAGCAGCTTAGGCCCGCGGGGGGCGCTGGCCGGGGAGCTGTTTTTT,CASSLGPRGALAGELFF
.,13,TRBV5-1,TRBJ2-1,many,TGCGCCAGCAGCTTGTTCCTGGGGGATGAGCAGTTCTTC,CASSLFLGDEQFF
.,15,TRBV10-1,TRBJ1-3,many,TGCGCCAGCAGTAAAGGGACAAGCTCTGGAAACACCATATATTTT,CASSKGTSSGNTIYF
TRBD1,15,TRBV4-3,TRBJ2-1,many,TGCGCCAGCAGCCACCATTGGACAGGGGCGAATGAGCAGTTCTTC,CASSHHWTGANEQFF
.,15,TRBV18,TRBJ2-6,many,TGTGCCAGCTCACCAGGCCAGGCTGGGGCCAACGTCCTGACTTTC,CASSPGQAGANVLTF
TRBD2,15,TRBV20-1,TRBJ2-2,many,TGCAGTGCTAGAGGGACTAGCGGGAGTCCCGGGGAGCTGTTTTTT,CSARGTSGSPGELFF
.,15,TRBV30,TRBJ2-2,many,TGTGCCTGGAGACGGCCCCAAAGAAGGACCGGGGAGCTGTTTTTT,CAWRRPQRRTGELFF
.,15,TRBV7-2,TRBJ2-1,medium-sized,TGTGCCAGCAGCTTAGGGTCCGTGGGGCACAATGAGCAGTTCTTC,CASSLGSVGHNEQFF
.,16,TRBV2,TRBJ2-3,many,TGTGCCAGCAGTGACCTTGGACTCAAGTACGCAGATACGCAGTATTTT,CASSDLGLKYADTQYF
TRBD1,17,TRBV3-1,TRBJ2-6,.,TGTGCCAGCAGCACCGGGACAGGGGTCGCTGGGGCCAACGTCCTGACTTTC,CASSTGTGVAGANVLTF
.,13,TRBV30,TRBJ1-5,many,TGTGCCTGGAGTAACAGCCTCAATCAGCCCCAGCATTTT,CAWSNSLNQPQHF
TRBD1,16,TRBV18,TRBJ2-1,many,TGTGCCAGCTCAACAACGACAGGGACGAGGATGAATGAGCAGTTCTTC,CASSTTTGTRMNEQFF
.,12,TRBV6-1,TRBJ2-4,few,TGTGCCAGCAGTCAACAGCTGGACATTCAGTACTTC,CASSQQLDIQYF
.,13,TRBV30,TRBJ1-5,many,TGTGCCTGGAGTAGGGGGAGCAATCAGCCCCAGCATTTT,CAWSRGSNQPQHF
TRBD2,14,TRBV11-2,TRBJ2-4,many,TGTGCCAGCAGCTTCGCGGCGGGAGTGAACATTCAGTACTTC,CASSFAAGVNIQYF
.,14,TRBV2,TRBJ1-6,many,TGTGCCAGCAGTGTATCCAGGTTCGATTCACCCCTCCACTTT,CASSVSRFDSPLHF
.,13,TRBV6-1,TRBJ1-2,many,TGTGCCAGCAGCGACAGGACTAACTATGGCTACACCTTC,CASSDRTNYGYTF
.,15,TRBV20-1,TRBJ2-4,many,TGCAGTGCTAGACGACCCCGGGGCGGGTCGGACATTCAGTACTTC,CSARRPRGGSDIQYF
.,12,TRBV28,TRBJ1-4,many,TGTGCCAGCAGTCTCGGGGTTGGAAAACTGTTTTTT,CASSLGVGKLFF
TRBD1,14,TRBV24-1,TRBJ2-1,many,TGTGCCACCAGTGATTTGATCAGGGGGAATGAGCAGTTCTTC,CATSDLIRGNEQFF
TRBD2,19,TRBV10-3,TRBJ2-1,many,TGTGCCATCAGTGAACCCCCGGGGGCTAGCGGGAGCTTGTCCAATGAGCAGTTCTTC,CAISEPPGASGSLSNEQFF
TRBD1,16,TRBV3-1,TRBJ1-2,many,TGTGCCAGCAGCCAGCCGACAGGGGGCCGCGGCTATGGCTACACCTTC,CASSQPTGGRGYGYTF
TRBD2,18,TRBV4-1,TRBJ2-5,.,TGCGCCAGCAGCCAGGCGAGGACTAGCGGAATTCTCCAAGAGACCCAGTACTTC,CASSQARTSGILQETQYF
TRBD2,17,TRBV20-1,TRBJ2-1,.,TGCAGTGCTAGAGCAGGACTTGGGACTAGCCACTACAATGAGCAGTTGTTC,CSARAGLGTSHYNEQLF
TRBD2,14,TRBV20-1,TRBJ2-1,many,TGCAGTGCGGTAGCGGGAGGGCCTACGTGCGAGCAGTTCTTC,CSAVAGGPTCEQFF
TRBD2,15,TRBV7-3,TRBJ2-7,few,TGTGCCAACCACCGGTCTAGCGGGCTTGGGGTCGAGCAGTACTTC,CANHRSSGLGVEQYF
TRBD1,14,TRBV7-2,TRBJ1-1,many,TGTGCCAGCAGTCGTGGGACAGAAACCCTAGAAGCTTTCTTT,CASSRGTETLEAFF
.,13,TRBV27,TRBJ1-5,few,TGTGCCAGCAGGACAGCTTCGGATCAGCCCCAGCATTTT,CASRTASDQPQHF
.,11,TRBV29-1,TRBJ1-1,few,TGCAGCGGGGACACGAACACTGAAGCTTTCTTT,CSGDTNTEAFF
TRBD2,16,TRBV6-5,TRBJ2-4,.,TGTGCCAGCAGAGCGGGGGGAGCCCTAGCCAAAAACATTCAGTACTTC,CASRAGGALAKNIQYF
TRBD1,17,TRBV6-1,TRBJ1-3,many,TGTGCCAGCAGTGAACCGGGACAGGTCAGCTCTGGAAACACCATATATTTT,CASSEPGQVSSGNTIYF
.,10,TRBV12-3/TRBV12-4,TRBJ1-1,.,TGTGCCAGCAGTTTAAATCGGGCTTTCTTT,CASSLNRAFF
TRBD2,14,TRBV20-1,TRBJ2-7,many,TGCAGTGCTAGAGGACTAGCGGTTACCTACGAGCAGTACTTC,CSARGLAVTYEQYF
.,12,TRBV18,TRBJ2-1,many,TGTGCCAGCTCACCGGCCCGTAATGAGCAGTTCTTC,CASSPARNEQFF
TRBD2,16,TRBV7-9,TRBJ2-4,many,TGTGCCAGCAGCGTGGGACTAGCGGGACGAAGAAACATTCAGTACTTC,CASSVGLAGRRNIQYF
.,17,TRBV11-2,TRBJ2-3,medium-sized,TGTGCCAGCAGCCAGGTGGGCCAACGATCCGACACAGATACGCAGTATTTT,CASSQVGQRSDTDTQYF